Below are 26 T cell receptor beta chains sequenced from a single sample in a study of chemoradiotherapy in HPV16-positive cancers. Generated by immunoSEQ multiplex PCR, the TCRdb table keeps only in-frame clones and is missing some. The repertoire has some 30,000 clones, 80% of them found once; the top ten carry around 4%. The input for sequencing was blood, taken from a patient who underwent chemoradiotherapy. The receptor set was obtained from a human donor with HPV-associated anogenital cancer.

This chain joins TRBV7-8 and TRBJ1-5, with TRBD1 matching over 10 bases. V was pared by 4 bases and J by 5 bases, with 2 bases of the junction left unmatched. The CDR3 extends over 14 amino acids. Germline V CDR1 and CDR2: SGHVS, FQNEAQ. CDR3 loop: CASSYGTGDQPQHF. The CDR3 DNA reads TGTGCCAGCAGCTACGGGACAGGGGATCAGCCCCAGCATTTT. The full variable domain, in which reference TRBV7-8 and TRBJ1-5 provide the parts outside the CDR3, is GAGVSQSPRYKVAKRGQDVALRCDPISGHVSLFWYQQALGQGPEFLTYFQNEAQLDKSGLPSDRFFAERPEGSVSTLKIQRTQQEDSAVYLCASSYGTGDQPQHFGDGTRLSIL.

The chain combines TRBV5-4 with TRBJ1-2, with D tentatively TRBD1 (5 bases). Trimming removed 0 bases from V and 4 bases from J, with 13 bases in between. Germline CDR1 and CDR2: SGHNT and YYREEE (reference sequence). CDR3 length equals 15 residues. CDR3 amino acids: CASSLVDRSFYGYTF. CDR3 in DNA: TGTGCCAGCAGCTTGGTAGACAGATCATTCTATGGCTACACCTTC.

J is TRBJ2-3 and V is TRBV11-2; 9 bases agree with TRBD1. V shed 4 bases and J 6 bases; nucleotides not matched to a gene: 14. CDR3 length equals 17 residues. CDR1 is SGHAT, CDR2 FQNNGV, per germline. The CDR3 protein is CASSSPTDRGGMDTQYF. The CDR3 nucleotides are TGTGCCAGCAGCTCCCCAACTGACAGGGGGGGAATGGATACGCAGTATTTT.

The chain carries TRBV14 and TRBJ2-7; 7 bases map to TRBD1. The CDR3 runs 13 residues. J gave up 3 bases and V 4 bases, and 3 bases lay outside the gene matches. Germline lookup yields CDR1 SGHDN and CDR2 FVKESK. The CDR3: CASSPGQLYEQYF. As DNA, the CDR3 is TGTGCCAGCAGCCCGGGACAGCTCTACGAGCAGTACTTC.

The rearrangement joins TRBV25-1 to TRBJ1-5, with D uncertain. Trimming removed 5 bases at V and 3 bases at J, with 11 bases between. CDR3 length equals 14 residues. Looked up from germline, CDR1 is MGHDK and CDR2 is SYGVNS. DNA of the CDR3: TGTGCCAGCAGTTCCCGGGTCGTCAATCAGCCCCAGCATTTT. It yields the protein CASSSRVVNQPQHF.

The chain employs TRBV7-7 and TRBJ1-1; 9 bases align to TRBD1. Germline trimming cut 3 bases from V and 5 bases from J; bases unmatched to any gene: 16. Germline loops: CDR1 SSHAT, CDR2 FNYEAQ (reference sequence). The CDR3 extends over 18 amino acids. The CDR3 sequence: CASSFYKPTNDRGTEAFF. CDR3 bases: TGTGCCAGCAGCTTCTACAAACCGACCAATGACAGGGGGACTGAAGCTTTCTTT.

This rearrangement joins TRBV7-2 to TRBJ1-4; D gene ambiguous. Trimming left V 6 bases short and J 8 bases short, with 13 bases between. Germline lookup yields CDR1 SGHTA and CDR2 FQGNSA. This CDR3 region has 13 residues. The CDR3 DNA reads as TGTGCCAGCAGTTATATCTCGGGGGAAAAACTGTTTTTT. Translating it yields CASSYISGEKLFF.

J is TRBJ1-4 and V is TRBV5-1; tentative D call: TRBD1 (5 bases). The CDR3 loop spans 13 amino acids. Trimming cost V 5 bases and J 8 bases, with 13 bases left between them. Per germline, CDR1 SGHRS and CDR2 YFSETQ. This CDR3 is CASSRREGEKLFF. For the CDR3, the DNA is TGCGCCAGCAGTAGGCGGGAGGGGGAAAAACTGTTTTTT.

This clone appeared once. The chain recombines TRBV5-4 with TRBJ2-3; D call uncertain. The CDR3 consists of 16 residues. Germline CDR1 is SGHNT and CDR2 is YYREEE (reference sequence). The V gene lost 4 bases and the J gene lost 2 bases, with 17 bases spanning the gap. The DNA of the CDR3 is TGTGCCAGCAGCGCCTGGACGGCGCGGTACACAGATACGCAGTATTTT. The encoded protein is CASSAWTARYTDTQYF.

CDR3 in DNA: TGTGCCAGCAGCACCCGGTCGGCTCTCGAGCAGTTCTTC. Encoded protein: CASSTRSALEQFF. This chain connects TRBV6-5 to TRBJ2-1; D is unresolved. The ends were cut back, 6 bases at V and 10 bases at J, with 16 bases in the middle. The CDR3 length is 13 residues. Germline-derived CDR1 and CDR2 are MNHEY and SVGAGI.

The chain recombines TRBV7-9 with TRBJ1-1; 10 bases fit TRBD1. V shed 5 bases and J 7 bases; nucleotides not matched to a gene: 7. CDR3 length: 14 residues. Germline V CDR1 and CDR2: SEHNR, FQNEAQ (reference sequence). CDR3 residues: CASSRQGQGFEAFF. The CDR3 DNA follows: TGTGCCAGCAGCCGACAGGGACAGGGGTTTGAAGCTTTCTTT.

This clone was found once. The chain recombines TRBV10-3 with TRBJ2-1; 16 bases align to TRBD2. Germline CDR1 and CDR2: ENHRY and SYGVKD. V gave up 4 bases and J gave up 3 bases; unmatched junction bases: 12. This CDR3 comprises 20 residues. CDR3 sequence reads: CAISAPGLAGGPVNYNEQFF. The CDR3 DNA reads TGTGCCATCAGTGCCCCGGGACTAGCGGGGGGGCCGGTCAACTACAATGAGCAGTTCTTC.

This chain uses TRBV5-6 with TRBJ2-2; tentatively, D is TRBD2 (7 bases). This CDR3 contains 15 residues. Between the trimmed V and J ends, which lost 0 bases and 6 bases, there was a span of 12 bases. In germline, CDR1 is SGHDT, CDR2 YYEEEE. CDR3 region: CASSLDGGPSGELFF. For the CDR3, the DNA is TGTGCCAGCAGCTTGGACGGGGGGCCCTCCGGGGAGCTGTTTTTT. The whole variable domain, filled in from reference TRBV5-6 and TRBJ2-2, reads DAGVTQSPTHLIKTRGQQVTLRCSPKSGHDTVSWYQQALGQGPQFIFQYYEEEERQRGNFPDRFSGHQFPNYSSELNVNALLLGDSALYLCASSLDGGPSGELFFGEGSRLTVL.

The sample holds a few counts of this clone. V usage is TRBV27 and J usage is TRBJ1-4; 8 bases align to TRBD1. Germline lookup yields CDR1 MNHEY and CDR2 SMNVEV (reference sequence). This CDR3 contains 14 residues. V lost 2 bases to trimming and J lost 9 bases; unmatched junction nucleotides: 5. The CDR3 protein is CASSLIGTGQKLFF. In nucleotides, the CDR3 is TGTGCCAGCAGTTTAATTGGGACAGGACAAAAACTGTTTTTT.

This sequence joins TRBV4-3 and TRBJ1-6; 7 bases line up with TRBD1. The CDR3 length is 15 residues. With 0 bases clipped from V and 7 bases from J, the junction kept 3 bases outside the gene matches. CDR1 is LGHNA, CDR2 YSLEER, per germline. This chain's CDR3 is CASSQDRDSNSPLHF. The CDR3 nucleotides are TGCGCCAGCAGCCAAGATAGGGACAGCAATTCACCCCTCCACTTT.

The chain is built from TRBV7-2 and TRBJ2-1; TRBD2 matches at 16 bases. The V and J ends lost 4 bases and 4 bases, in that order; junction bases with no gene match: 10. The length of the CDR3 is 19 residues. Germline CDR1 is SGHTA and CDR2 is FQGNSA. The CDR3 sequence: CASSSRGTSGGAKYNEQFF. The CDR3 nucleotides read TGTGCCAGCAGCTCGCGGGGGACTAGCGGGGGGGCAAAATACAATGAGCAGTTCTTC.

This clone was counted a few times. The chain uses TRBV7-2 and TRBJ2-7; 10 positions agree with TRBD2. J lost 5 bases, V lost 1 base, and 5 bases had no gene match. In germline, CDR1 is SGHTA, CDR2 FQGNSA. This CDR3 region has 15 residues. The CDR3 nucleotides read TGTGCCAGCAGCTTAGAAGCTAGCGGGGGACACGAGCAGTACTTC. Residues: CASSLEASGGHEQYF. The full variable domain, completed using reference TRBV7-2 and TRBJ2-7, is GAGVSQSPSNKVTEKGKDVELRCDPISGHTALYWYRQSLGQGLEFLIYFQGNSAPDKSGLPSDRFSAERTGGSVSTLTIQRTQQEDSAVYLCASSLEASGGHEQYFGPGTRLTVT.

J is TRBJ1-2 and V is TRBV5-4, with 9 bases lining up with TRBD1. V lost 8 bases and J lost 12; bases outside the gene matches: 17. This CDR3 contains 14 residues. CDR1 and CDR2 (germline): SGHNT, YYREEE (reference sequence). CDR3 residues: CASKIGGQGPGDTF. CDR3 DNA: TGTGCCAGTAAAATCGGTGGACAGGGGCCTGGGGACACCTTC. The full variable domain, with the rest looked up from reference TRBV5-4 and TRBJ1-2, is ETGVTQSPTHLIKTRGQQVTLRCSSQSGHNTVSWYQQALGQGPQFIFQYYREEENGRGNFPPRFSGLQFPNYSSELNVNALELDDSALYLCASKIGGQGPGDTFGSGTRLTVV.

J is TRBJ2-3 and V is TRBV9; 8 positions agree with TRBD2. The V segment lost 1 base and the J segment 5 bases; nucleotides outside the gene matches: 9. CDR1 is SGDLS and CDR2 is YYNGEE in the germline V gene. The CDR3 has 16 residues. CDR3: CASSVYGGGQGDTQYF. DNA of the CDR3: TGTGCCAGCAGCGTATATGGCGGGGGGCAGGGAGATACGCAGTATTTT.

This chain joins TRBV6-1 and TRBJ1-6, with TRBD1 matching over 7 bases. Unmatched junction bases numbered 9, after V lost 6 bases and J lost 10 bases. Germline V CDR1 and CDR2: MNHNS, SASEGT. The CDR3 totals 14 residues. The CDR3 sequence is CASRLTGTNSPLHF. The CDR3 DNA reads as TGTGCCAGCAGGTTGACAGGGACAAACTCACCCCTCCACTTT.

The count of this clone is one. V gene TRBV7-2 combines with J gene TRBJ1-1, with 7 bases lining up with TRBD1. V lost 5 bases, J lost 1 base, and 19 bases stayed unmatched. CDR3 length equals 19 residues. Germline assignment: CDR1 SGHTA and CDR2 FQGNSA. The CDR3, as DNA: TGTGCCAGCAGCCCAGCCGGGGCAGGGGGGGATAGTTGGAACACTGAAGCTTTCTTT. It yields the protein CASSPAGAGGDSWNTEAFF.

The DNA of the CDR3 is TGTGCCAGCAGCTCGACAGGGACCTATGGCTACACCTTC. Translated: CASSSTGTYGYTF. The chain carries TRBV7-3 and TRBJ1-2; 7 nucleotides agree with TRBD1. V dropped 4 bases and J dropped 4; count of bases not matched to a gene: 3. The CDR3 is 13 residues long. The germline V gene encodes CDR1 SGHTA and CDR2 FQGTGA. Filled out from reference TRBV7-3 and TRBJ1-2, the complete variable domain reads GAGVSQTPSNKVTEKGKYVELRCDPISGHTALYWYRQSLGQGPEFLIYFQGTGAADDSGLPNDRFFAVRPEGSVSTLKIQRTERGDSAVYLCASSSTGTYGYTFGSGTRLTVV.

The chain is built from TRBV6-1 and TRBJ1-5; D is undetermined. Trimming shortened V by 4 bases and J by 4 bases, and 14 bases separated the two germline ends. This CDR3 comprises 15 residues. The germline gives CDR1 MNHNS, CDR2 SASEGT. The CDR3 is CASSVSSGSNQPQHF. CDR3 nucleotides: TGTGCCAGCAGTGTTTCATCCGGGAGTAATCAGCCCCAGCATTTT.

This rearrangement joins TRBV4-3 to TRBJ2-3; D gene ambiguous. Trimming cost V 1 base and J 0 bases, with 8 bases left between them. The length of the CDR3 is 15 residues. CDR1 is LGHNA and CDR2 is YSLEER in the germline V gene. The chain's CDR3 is CASSQGPRSTDTQYF. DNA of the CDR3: TGCGCCAGCAGCCAAGGCCCCCGCAGCACAGATACGCAGTATTTT.

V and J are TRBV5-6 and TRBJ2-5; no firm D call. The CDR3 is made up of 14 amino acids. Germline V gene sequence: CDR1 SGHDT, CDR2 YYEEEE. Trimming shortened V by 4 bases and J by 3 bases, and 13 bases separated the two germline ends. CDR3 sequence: CASSLLKVEETQYF. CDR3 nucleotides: TGTGCCAGCAGCCTGCTTAAGGTTGAAGAGACCCAGTACTTC. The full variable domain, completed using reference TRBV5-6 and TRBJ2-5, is DAGVTQSPTHLIKTRGQQVTLRCSPKSGHDTVSWYQQALGQGPQFIFQYYEEEERQRGNFPDRFSGHQFPNYSSELNVNALLLGDSALYLCASSLLKVEETQYFGPGTRLLVL.

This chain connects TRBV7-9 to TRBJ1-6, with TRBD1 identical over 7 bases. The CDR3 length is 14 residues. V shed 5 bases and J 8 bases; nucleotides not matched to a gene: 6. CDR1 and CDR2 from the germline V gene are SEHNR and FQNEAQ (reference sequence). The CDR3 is CASSPTGPYSPLHF. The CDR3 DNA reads TGTGCCAGCAGCCCGACAGGGCCATATTCACCCCTCCACTTT.